Many counts were recorded for the clone carrying this T cell receptor beta chain. Antigen unknown. This specimen belongs to a study of T cells in Graves' hyperthyroidism and ophthalmopathy. The CDR3 is made up of 16 amino acids. Deletions cut 2 bases from V and 1 base from J, with 12 bases between. Germline loops: CDR1 MDHEN, CDR2 SYDVKM. TCR beta CDR3 regions were amplified from RNA. Primed by the HTBI set, a first-round RT-PCR was run on the TCR CDR3. Using its own MiXCR run on the multiplex PCR reads, TCRdb lists one record per CDR3 protein. The profile shows some 340,000 distinct CDR3 sequences, 12% to 15% of them singletons. Regarding the study as a whole: Most thyroid-expanded clonotypes above 0.001 were also found in blood.

J is TRBJ1-5 and V is TRBV28; D is possibly TRBD1 (6 bases). The source is a woman aged 40 to 55 with Graves' ophthalmopathy. What was sequenced was blood. CDR3 sequence: CASSLTGKGSNQPQHF. Here the CDR3 DNA reads TGTGCCAGCAGTTTAACAGGGAAGGGGAGCAATCAGCCCCAGCATTTT.